This T cell receptor (beta chain) was sequenced during a study of blood T cell repertoires in COVID-19. Study-level background: Acute and convalescent COVID-19 specimens originated in the United States, Italy and Spain. T cells, B-cell-depleted T cells, or PBMCs supplied cDNA or gDNA.

Assay: immunoSEQ multiplex PCR; the TCRdb copy retains only in-frame clones and omits some. The table has about 260,000 clones, approximately 88% seen once. The CDR3 has 14 amino acids. Germline assignment: CDR1 MDHEN and CDR2 SYDVKM. V trimming: 5 bases; J trimming: 9 bases; junction bases outside the gene matches: 7. Recruits, aged roughly 18 to 100 years, lived in 24 US areas. The sequenced sample consisted of PBMCs or T cells enriched from blood (not recorded which). This rearrangement joins TRBV28 to TRBJ2-5; 12 positions match TRBD2. This TCR derives from a woman in her forties with acute COVID-19. The CDR3 DNA reads TGTGCCAGCAGTCCGCTAGCGGGGGGGGCGGCCCAGTACTTC. Encoded protein: CASSPLAGGAAQYF.